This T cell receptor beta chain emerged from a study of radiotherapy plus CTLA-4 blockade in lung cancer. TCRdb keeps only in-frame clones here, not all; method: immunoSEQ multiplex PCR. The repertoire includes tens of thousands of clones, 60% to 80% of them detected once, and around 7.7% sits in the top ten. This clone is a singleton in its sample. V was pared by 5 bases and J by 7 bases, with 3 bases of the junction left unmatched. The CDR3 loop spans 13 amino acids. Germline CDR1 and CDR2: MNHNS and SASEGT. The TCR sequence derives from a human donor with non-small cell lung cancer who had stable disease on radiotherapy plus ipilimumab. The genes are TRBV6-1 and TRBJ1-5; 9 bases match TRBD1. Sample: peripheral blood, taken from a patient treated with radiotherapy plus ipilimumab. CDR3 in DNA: TGTGCCAGCAGTAATACAGGGGGCCAGCCCCAGCATTTT. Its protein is CASSNTGGQPQHF.